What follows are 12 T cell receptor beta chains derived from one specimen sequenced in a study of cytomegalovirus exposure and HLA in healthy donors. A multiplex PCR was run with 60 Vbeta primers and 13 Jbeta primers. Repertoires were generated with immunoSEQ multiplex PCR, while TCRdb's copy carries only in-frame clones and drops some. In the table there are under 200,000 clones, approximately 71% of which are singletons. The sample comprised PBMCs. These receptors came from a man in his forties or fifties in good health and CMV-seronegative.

The CDR3 coding sequence is TGTGCCAGTAGTATATCTTTCGGTGGTACCTACGAGCAGTACTTC. Translating it yields CASSISFGGTYEQYF. This chain uses TRBV19 with TRBJ2-7; D is unresolved. This CDR3 comprises 15 residues. Trimming shortened V by 2 bases and J by 2 bases, and 13 bases separated the two germline ends. From germline, CDR1 is LNHDA and CDR2 SQIVND (reference sequence).

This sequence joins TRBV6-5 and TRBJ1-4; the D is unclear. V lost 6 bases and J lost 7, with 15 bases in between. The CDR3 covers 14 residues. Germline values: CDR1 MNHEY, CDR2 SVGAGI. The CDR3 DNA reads TGTGCCAGCAGCTCTACTGAAGAGGGTGAAAAACTGTTTTTT. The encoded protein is CASSSTEEGEKLFF.

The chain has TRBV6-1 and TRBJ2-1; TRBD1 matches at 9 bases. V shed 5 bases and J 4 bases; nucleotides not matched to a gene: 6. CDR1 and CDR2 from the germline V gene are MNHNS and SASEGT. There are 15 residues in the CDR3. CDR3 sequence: CASSLQGALYNEQFF. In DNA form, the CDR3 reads TGTGCCAGCAGTCTACAGGGGGCCCTATACAATGAGCAGTTCTTC.

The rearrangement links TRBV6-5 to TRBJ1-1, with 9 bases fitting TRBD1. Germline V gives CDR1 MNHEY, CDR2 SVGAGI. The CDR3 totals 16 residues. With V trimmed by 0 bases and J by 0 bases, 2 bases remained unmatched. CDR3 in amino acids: CASSYSTGGMNTEAFF. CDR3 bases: TGTGCCAGCAGTTACTCGACAGGGGGGATGAACACTGAAGCTTTCTTT.

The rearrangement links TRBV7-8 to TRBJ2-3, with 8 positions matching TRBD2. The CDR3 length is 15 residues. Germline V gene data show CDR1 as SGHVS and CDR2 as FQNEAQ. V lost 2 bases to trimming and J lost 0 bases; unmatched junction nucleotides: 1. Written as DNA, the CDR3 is TGTGCCAGCAGCTTACAGCGGGGGAGCACAGATACGCAGTATTTT. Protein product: CASSLQRGSTDTQYF.

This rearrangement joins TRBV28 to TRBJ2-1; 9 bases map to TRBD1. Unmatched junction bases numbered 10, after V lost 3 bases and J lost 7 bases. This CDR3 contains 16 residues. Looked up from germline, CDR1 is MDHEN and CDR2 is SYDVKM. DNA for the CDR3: TGTGCCAGCAGTTTCCCCGGGACAGGGTCGCAAAATGAGCAGTTCTTC. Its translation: CASSFPGTGSQNEQFF.

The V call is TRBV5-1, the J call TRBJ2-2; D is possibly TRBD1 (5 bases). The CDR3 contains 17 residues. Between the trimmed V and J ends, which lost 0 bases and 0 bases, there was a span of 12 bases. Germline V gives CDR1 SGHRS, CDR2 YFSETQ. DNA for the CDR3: TGCGCCAGCAGCTTGGGATCCCAGGGCGCGAACACCGGGGAGCTGTTTTTT. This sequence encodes CASSLGSQGANTGELFF.

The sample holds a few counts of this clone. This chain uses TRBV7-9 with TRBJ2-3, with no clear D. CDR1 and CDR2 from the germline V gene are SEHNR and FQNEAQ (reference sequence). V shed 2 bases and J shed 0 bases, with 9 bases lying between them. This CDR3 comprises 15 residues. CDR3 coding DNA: TGTGCCAGCAGCTTATTTGTCTTAAGCACAGATACGCAGTATTTT. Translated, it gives CASSLFVLSTDTQYF.

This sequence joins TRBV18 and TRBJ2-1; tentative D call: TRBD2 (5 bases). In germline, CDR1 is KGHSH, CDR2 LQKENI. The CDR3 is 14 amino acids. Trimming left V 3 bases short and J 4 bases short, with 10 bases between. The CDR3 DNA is TGTGCCAGCTCACCCAACGGCGGGTACAATGAGCAGTTCTTC. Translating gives CASSPNGGYNEQFF. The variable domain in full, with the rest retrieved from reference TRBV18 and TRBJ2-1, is NAGVMQNPRHLVRRRGQEARLRCSPMKGHSHVYWYRQLPEEGLKFMVYLQKENIIDESGMPKERFSAEFPKEGPSILRIQQVVRGDSAAYFCASSPNGGYNEQFFGPGTRLTVL.

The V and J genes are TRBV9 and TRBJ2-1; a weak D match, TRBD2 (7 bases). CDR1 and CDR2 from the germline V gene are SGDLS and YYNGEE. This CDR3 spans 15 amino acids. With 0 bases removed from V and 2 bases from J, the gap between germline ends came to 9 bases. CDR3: CASSVGGGAYNEQFF. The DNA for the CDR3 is TGTGCCAGCAGCGTAGGAGGGGGGGCCTACAATGAGCAGTTCTTC.

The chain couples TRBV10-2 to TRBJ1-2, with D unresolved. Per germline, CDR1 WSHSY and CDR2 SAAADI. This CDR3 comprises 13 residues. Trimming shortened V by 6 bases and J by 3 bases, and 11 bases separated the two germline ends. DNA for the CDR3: TGCGCCAGCAGGGACCGGACTGACTATGGCTACACCTTC. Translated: CASRDRTDYGYTF.

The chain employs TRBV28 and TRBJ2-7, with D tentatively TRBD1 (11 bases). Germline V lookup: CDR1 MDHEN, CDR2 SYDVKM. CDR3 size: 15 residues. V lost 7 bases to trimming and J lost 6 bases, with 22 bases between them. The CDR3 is CASIQLAGQGGEQYF. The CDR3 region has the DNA TGTGCCAGCATCCAACTAGCGGGACAGGGGGGCGAGCAGTACTTC.